The entry below gives a single TCR beta chain sequence along with its context. What was sequenced were expressed TCRB transcripts, since all of the isolated RNA had been reverse transcribed. The data were produced by immunoSEQ multiplex PCR, yet TCRdb's version contains in-frame clones alone and is incomplete. The sample holds 200,000 to 250,000 clones; more than 65% are singletons and the top ten take about 0.05%. The sample belongs to a study of beta chain features in type 1 diabetes. The receptor's source is a man younger than 45 in good health. Sequences were obtained from naive CD4+ T cells from blood.

CDR3 sequence: CASSFGLVETQYF. The CDR3 DNA reads as TGTGCCAGCAGCTTCGGACTCGTAGAGACCCAGTACTTC. The chain links TRBV5-4 to TRBJ2-5, with a weak D call TRBD2 (5 bases). Germline V CDR1 and CDR2: SGHNT, YYREEE (reference sequence). The germline V and J ends were trimmed by 2 bases and 4 bases, with 9 bases remaining between them. CDR3 length equals 13 residues.